The 17 T cell receptor beta chains below come from one sample, sequenced in a study of T cells in Graves' hyperthyroidism and ophthalmopathy. The investigators amplified TCR beta CDR3 regions from RNA transcripts. RT-PCR in the first round (using the HTBI primer set) targeted the TCR CDR3. Using its own MiXCR run on the multiplex PCR reads, TCRdb lists one record per CDR3 protein. The table includes hundreds of thousands of distinct CDR3 sequences, more than 13% detected once. Sequencing was performed on blood. All receptors come from a woman aged 25-40 years with Graves' hyperthyroidism.

The sample holds many counts of this clonotype. V usage is TRBV12-3 or TRBV12-4 and J usage is TRBJ2-7, with 11 bases matching TRBD2. This CDR3 contains 14 residues. The V and J ends lost 1 base and 6 bases, in that order; junction bases with no gene match: 2. CDR3 coding DNA: TGTGCCAGCAGTTTAGATGGACTAGCGGGCGAGCAGTACTTC. Translating it yields CASSLDGLAGEQYF.

This clonotype was picked up many times. The chain recombines TRBV20-1 with TRBJ2-7; D is perhaps TRBD2 (5 bases). Germline V lookup: CDR1 DFQATT, CDR2 SNEGSKA (reference sequence). V lost 6 bases to trimming and J lost 1 base, with 16 bases between them. The CDR3 is 14 residues long. CDR3 sequence (DNA): TGCAGTGCCTCGGATGTGGGAGAGTCCTACGAGCAGTACTTC. This codes for CSASDVGESYEQYF.

The V gene is TRBV6-2 or TRBV6-3, the J gene TRBJ2-5; D uncertain. CDR1 MNHEY and CDR2 SVGEGT come from the germline V gene. Trimming took off 8 bases at V and 1 base at J, with 8 bases between the two ends. The CDR3 spans 12 residues. The CDR3 DNA reads as TGTGCCAGCGGCAGAACCCAAGAGACCCAGTACTTC. It codes for CASGRTQETQYF.

This clonotype was counted many times. The gene calls are TRBV5-1 and TRBJ2-1; TRBD2 matches at 9 bases. The CDR3 sequence is 15 residues long. Germline trimming cut 3 bases from V and 3 bases from J; bases unmatched to any gene: 4. Germline lookup yields CDR1 SGHRS and CDR2 YFSETQ. Here the CDR3 reads CASSSGTSIYNEQFF. In DNA form, the CDR3 reads TGCGCCAGCAGCTCTGGGACTAGCATCTACAATGAGCAGTTCTTC. The variable domain in full, with the rest retrieved from reference TRBV5-1 and TRBJ2-1, is KAGVTQTPRYLIKTRGQQVTLSCSPISGHRSVSWYQQTPGQGLQFLFEYFSETQRNKGNFPGRFSGRQFSNSRSEMNVSTLELGDSALYLCASSSGTSIYNEQFFGPGTRLTVL.

J is TRBJ1-5 and V is TRBV20-1, with a weak D call TRBD1 (5 bases). Germline values: CDR1 DFQATT, CDR2 SNEGSKA (reference sequence). This CDR3 is built from 17 residues. Trimming took 1 base from V and 0 from J, leaving 16 bases between them. The CDR3 protein is CSARGEAGPNSNQPQHF. The CDR3 nucleotides read TGCAGTGCTAGAGGGGAGGCAGGGCCCAATAGCAATCAGCCCCAGCATTTT.

There are many counts of this clonotype. The J gene is TRBJ2-1, the V gene TRBV12-3 or TRBV12-4; TRBD2 aligns across 10 bases. The CDR3 has 18 residues. The V segment lost 4 bases and the J segment 3 bases; nucleotides outside the gene matches: 12. The CDR3 region has the DNA TGTGCCAGCAGTTCCCCCCAACAAACTAGCGGGAACTACAATGAGCAGTTCTTC. This codes for CASSSPQQTSGNYNEQFF.

CDR3 sequence: CASSASGTGELFF. Here the CDR3 DNA reads TGTGCCAGCAGTGCTAGCGGAACCGGGGAGCTGTTTTTT. V is TRBV2 and J is TRBJ2-2; 7 nucleotides agree with TRBD2. The CDR3 runs 13 residues. Losses at the gene ends were 4 bases for V and 5 bases for J; bases not matched to a gene: 1. The germline V gene encodes CDR1 SNHLY and CDR2 FYNNEI.

This clonotype was picked up many times. The J gene is TRBJ1-1, the V gene TRBV29-1; tentatively, D is TRBD1 (5 bases). The CDR3 covers 13 residues. V gave up 4 bases and J gave up 2 bases, with 11 bases separating them. CDR1 SQVTM and CDR2 ANQGSEA come from the germline V gene. The CDR3 nucleotides read TGCAGCGTTGGTCGGGGCGCAAACACTGAAGCTTTCTTT. Translating gives CSVGRGANTEAFF.

This clonotype showed up just a few times. The chain employs TRBV3-1 and TRBJ2-5; 10 nucleotides line up with TRBD2. The CDR3 spans 17 residues. Germline V CDR1 and CDR2: LGHDT, YNNKEL (reference sequence). V trimming: 0 bases; J trimming: 3 bases; junction bases outside the gene matches: 7. CDR3: CASSQDWNSGRKETQYF. The CDR3 region has the DNA TGTGCCAGCAGCCAAGATTGGAATAGCGGGAGGAAAGAGACCCAGTACTTC.

To note about this clonotype: Being one base from a much bigger clone, this may be a read error. This chain uses TRBV6-4 with TRBJ2-7, with a possible D match to TRBD1 (5 bases). There are 14 residues in the CDR3. Germline V gene data show CDR1 as MRHNA and CDR2 as SNTAGT. CDR3 DNA: TGTGTCAGCATCCAACCAGGGCCGACCTACGAGCAGTACTTC. Amino acid sequence: CVSIQPGPTYEQYF.

This clonotype occurred a few times. The CDR3 DNA follows: TGCACTATACCGGGACTCCACACAGATACGCAGTATTTT. This gives the protein CTIPGLHTDTQYF. J is TRBJ2-3 and V is TRBV20-1; a weak D match, TRBD2 (6 bases). This CDR3 has 13 amino acids. The germline V gene encodes CDR1 DFQATT and CDR2 SNEGSKA (reference sequence).

Only a few counts were recorded for this clonotype. The genes are TRBV10-3 and TRBJ2-4; D perhaps matches TRBD1 (6 bases). With 5 bases removed from V and 8 bases from J, the gap between germline ends came to 19 bases. The CDR3 covers 15 residues. Looked up from germline, CDR1 is ENHRY and CDR2 is SYGVKD. The DNA of the CDR3 is TGTGCCATCAGTCCGGGACACCCGAGTGTAGACATTCAGTACTTC. Protein product: CAISPGHPSVDIQYF.

The gene calls are TRBV4-2 and TRBJ2-1; 7 nucleotides match TRBD2. From germline, CDR1 is LGHNA and CDR2 YNFKEQ. The CDR3 is 15 residues long. The V segment lost 1 base and the J segment 5 bases; nucleotides outside the gene matches: 5. The CDR3, as DNA: TGTGCCAGCAGCCAAGGGGCGGGAGTCCACAATGAGCAGTTCTTC. It yields the protein CASSQGAGVHNEQFF.

V usage is TRBV20-1 and J usage is TRBJ2-7, with 9 bases lining up with TRBD2. Germline lookup yields CDR1 DFQATT and CDR2 SNEGSKA (reference sequence). The CDR3 runs to 17 residues. J lost 0 bases, V lost 0 bases, and 9 bases had no gene match. CDR3 DNA sequence: TGCAGTGCTAGAGATGTTCACGGGACTAGCAACTCCTACGAGCAGTACTTC. Its translation is CSARDVHGTSNSYEQYF.

This clonotype turned up a few times. J is TRBJ2-7 and V is TRBV20-1, with D tentatively TRBD1 or TRBD2 (6 bases each). V lost 3 bases, J lost 2 bases, and 26 bases lay in between. The CDR3 runs to 18 residues. Germline assignment: CDR1 DFQATT and CDR2 SNEGSKA (reference sequence). As DNA, the CDR3 is TGCAGTGCTAGTCCCGCGTCAAAGGGGGTAGCGGCCCCCTACGAGCAGTACTTC. Protein product: CSASPASKGVAAPYEQYF.

This clonotype was found a few times. This chain uses TRBV24-1 with TRBJ2-1, with a possible D match to TRBD1 (6 bases). The CDR3 totals 13 residues. CDR1 is KGHDR, CDR2 SFDVKD, per germline. Trimming pared 4 bases from V and 6 bases from J, leaving 9 bases between. CDR3 sequence reads: CATSEQGSNEQFF. The CDR3 nucleotides read TGTGCCACCAGTGAGCAGGGGAGCAATGAGCAGTTCTTC.

There are a few counts of this clonotype. This sequence joins TRBV5-1 and TRBJ2-7; D unresolved. The CDR3 covers 14 residues. Per the germline V gene, CDR1 is SGHRS and CDR2 is YFSETQ. Trimming removed 0 bases at V and 3 bases at J, with 10 bases between. The CDR3 DNA follows: TGCGCCAGCAGCTTGGAGCAGAGGAACTACGAGCAGTACTTC. Amino acids: CASSLEQRNYEQYF.